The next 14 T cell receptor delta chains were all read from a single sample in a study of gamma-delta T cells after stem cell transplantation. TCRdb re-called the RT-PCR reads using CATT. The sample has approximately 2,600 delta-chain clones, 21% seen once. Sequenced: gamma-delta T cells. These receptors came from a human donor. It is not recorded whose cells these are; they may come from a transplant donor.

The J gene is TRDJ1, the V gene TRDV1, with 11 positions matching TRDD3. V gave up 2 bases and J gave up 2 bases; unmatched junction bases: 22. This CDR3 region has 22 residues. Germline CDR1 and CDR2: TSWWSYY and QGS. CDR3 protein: CALGEFVLARVWGIRVTDKLIF. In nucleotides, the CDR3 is TGTGCTCTTGGGGAATTTGTCCTTGCCCGAGTTTGGGGGATACGCGTTACCGATAAACTCATCTTT.

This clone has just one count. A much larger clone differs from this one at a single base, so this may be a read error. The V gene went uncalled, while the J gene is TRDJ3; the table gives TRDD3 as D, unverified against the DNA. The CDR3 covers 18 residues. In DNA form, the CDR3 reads TGTGCCTGTGACGTACTGGGGGATAGCTCCTGGTACACCCGACAGATGTTTTTC. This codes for CACDVLGDSSWYTRQMFF.

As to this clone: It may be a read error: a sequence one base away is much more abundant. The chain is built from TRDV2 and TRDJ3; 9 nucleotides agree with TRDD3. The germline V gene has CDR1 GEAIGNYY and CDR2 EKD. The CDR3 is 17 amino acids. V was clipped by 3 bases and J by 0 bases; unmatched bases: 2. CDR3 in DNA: TGTGCCTGTGACTACTGGGGGAGCTCCTGGGACACCCGACAGATGTTTTTC. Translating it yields CACDYWGSSWDTRQMFF.

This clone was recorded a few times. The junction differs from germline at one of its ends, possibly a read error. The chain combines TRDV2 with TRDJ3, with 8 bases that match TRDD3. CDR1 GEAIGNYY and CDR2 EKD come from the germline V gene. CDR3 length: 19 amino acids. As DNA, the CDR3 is TGTGCCTGTGACACCTGGGGGATCCCTGCCTCCTTGGACACCCGACAGATGTTTTTC. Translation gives CACDTWGIPASLDTRQMFF.

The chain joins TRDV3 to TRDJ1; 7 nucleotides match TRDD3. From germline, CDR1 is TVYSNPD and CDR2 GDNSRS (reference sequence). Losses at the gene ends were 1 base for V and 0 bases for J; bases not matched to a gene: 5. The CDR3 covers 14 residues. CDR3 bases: TGTGCCTTTACTGGGGGCCTGTACACCGATAAACTCATCTTT. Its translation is CAFTGGLYTDKLIF.

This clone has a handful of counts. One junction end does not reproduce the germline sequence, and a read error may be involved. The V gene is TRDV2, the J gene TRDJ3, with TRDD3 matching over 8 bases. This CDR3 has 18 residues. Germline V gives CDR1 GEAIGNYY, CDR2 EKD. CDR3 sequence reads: CACDTLLGDSWYTLQMFF. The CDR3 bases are TGTGCCTGTGACACCCTCCTGGGGGACTCCTGGTACACCCTACAGATGTTTTTC.

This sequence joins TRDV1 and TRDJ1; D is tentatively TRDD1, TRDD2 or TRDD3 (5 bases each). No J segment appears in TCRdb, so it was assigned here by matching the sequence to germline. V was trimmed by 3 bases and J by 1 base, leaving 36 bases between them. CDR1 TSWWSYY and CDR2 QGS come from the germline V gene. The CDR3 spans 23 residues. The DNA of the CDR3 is TGTGCTCTTGGGGAGCATAAGGAAATCCTAAATTGCCCCGAGGGGGTCGGCACCGATAAACTCATCTTT. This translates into CALGEHKEILNCPEGVGTDKLIF.

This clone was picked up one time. The CDR3 region is CASRDLSVDTGTDKLIF. CDR3 bases: TGTGCCTCCAGGGACCTTTCCGTGGATACGGGCACCGATAAACTCATCTTT. The chain carries TRDV3 and TRDJ1; TRDD3 aligns across 7 bases. Since TCRdb gives no J gene, matching the DNA to germline was used here to assign it. Germline loops: CDR1 TVYSNPD, CDR2 GDNSRS (reference sequence). This CDR3 comprises 17 residues. V shed 4 bases, J shed 1 base, and the junction held 18 bases outside the gene matches.

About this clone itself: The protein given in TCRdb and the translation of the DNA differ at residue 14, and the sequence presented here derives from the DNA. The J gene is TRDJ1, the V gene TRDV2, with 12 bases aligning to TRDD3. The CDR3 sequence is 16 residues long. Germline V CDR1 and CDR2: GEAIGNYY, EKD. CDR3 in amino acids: CACDTLGDTRTDKHIF. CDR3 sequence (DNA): TGTGCCTGTGACACCCTGGGGGATACGAGGACCGATAAACACATCTTT.

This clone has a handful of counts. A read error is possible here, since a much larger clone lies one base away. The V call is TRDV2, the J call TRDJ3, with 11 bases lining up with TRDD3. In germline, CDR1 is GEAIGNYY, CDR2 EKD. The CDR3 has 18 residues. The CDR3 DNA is TGTGCCTGTGACACCTGGGGGATACGCTCCTGGGACGCCCGACAGATGTTTTTC. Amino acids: CACDTWGIRSWDARQMFF.

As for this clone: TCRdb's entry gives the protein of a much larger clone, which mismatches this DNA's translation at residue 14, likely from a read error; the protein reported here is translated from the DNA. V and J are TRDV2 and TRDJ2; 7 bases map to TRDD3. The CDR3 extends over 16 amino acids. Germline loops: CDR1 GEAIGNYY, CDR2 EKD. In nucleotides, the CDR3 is TGTGCCTGTGACACCGTGGAGGATACGGAGACAGCACAACCCTTCTTT. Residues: CACDTVEDTETAQPFF.

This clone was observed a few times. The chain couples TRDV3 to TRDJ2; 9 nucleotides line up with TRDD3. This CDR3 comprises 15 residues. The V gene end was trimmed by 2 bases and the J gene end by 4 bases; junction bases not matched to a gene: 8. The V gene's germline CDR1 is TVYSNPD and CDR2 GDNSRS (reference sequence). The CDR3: CAFWGIKSWTAQLFF. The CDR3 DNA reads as TGTGCCTTTTGGGGGATAAAGTCTTGGACAGCACAACTCTTCTTT.

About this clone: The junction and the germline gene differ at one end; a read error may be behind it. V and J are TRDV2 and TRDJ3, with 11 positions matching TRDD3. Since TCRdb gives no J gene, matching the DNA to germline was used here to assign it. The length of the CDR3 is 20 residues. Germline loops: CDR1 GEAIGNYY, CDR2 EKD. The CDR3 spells CACDTVGGYASSWDPRKMFF. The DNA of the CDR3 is TGTGCCTGTGACACCGTTGGGGGATACGCGAGCTCCTGGGACCCCCGAAAGATGTTTTTC.

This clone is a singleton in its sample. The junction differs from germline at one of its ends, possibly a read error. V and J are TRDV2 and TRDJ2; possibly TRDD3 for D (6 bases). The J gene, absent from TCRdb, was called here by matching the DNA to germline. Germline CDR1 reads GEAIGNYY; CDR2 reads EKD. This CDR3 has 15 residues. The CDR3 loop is CARDSLGAPTAKLFF. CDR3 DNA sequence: TGTGCCCGTGACAGCTTGGGGGCCCCGACAGCAAAACTCTTCTTT.